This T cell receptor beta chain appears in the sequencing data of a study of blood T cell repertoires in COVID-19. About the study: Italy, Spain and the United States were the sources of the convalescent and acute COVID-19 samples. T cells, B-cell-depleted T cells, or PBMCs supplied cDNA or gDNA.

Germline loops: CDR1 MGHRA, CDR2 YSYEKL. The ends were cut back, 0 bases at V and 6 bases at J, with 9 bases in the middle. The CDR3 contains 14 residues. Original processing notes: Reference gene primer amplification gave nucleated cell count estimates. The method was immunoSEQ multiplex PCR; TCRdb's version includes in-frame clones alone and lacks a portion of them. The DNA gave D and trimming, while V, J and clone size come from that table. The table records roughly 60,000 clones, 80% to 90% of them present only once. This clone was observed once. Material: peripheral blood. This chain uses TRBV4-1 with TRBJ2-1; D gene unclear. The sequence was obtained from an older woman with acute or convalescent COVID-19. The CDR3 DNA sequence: TGCGCCAGCAGCCAAGAGCGCACTCTCAATGAGCAGTTCTTC. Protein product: CASSQERTLNEQFF.